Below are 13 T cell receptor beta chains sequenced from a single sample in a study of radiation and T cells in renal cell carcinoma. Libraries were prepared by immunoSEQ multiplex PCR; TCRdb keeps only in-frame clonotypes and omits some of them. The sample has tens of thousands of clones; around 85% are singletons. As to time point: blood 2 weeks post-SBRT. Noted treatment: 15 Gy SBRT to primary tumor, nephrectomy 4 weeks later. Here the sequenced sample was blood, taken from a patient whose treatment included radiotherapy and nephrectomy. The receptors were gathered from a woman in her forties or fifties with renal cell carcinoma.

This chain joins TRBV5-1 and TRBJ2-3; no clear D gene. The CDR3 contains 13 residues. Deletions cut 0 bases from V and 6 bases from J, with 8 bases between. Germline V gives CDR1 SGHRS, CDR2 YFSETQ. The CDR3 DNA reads TGCGCCAGCAGCTTGGATATTAGGGATACGCAGTATTTT. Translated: CASSLDIRDTQYF.

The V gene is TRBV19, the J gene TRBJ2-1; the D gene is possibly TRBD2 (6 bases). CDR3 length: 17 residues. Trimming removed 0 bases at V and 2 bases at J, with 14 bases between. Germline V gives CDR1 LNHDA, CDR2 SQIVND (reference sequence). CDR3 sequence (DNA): TGTGCCAGTAGTATAGAAGGAGAGGGACTTACCTACAATGAGCAGTTCTTC. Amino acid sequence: CASSIEGEGLTYNEQFF.

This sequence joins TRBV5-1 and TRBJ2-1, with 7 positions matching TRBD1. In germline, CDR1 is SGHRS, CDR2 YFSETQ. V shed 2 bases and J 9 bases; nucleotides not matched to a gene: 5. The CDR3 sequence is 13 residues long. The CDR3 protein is CASSLQGFVEQFF. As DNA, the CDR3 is TGCGCCAGCAGCTTACAGGGGTTTGTTGAGCAGTTCTTC.

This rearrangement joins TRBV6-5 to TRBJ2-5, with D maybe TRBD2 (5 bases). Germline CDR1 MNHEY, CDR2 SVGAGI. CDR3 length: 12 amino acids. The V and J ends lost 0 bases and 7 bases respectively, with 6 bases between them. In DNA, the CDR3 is TGTGCCAGCAGTTACTCCCGGGGGACCCAGTACTTC. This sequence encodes CASSYSRGTQYF.

This CDR3 is CASTLEQGATGELFF. The CDR3 DNA reads TGTGCCAGCACCCTAGAACAGGGGGCCACCGGGGAGCTGTTTTTT. The rearrangement links TRBV6-1 to TRBJ2-2, with 9 nucleotides matching TRBD1. The CDR3 covers 15 residues. Germline V gene data show CDR1 as MNHNS and CDR2 as SASEGT. J lost 4 bases, V lost 7 bases, and 7 bases had no gene match.

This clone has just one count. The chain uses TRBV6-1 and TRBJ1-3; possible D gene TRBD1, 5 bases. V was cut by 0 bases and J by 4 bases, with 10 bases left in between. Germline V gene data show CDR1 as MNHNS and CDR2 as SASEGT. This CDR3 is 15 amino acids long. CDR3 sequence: CASSEAAGDGNTIYF. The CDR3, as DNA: TGTGCCAGCAGTGAAGCGGCGGGGGACGGAAACACCATATATTTT.

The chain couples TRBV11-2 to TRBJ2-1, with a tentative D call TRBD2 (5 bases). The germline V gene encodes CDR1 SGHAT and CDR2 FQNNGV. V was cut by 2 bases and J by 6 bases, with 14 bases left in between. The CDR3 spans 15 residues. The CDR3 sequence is CASSLQRQVSNEQFF. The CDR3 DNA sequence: TGTGCCAGCAGCTTACAGCGGCAGGTCTCCAATGAGCAGTTCTTC.

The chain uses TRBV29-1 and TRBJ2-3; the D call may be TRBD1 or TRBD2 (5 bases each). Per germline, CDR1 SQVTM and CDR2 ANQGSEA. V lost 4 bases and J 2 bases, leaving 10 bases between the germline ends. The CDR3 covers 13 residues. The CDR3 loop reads CSVARDPTDTQYF. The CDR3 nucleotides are TGCAGCGTTGCCAGGGACCCCACAGATACGCAGTATTTT.

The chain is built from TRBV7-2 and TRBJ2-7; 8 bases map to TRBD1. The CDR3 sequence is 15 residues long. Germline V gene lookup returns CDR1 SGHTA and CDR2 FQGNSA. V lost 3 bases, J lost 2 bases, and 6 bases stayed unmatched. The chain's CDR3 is CASSLDQGAPYEQYF. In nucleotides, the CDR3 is TGTGCCAGCAGCTTGGACCAGGGGGCCCCCTACGAGCAGTACTTC.

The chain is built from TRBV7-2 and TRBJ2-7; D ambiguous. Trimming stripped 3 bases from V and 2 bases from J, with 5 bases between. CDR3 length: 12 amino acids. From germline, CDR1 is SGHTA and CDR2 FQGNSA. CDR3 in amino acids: CASSFGAYEQYF. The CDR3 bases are TGTGCCAGCAGCTTCGGCGCCTACGAGCAGTACTTC.

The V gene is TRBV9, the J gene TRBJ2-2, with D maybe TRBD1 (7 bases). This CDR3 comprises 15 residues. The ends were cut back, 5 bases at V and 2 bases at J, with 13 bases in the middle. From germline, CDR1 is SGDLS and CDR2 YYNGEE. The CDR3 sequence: CASRAGQSNTGELFF. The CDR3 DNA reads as TGTGCCAGCAGGGCGGGACAGAGTAACACCGGGGAGCTGTTTTTT.

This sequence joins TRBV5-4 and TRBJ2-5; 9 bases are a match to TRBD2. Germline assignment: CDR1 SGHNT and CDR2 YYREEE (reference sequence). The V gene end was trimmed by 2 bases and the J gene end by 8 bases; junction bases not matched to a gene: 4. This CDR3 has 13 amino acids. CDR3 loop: CASSLTLAGTQYF. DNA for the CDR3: TGTGCCAGCAGCTTAACCCTAGCGGGAACCCAGTACTTC.

The CDR3 protein is CASSDSRWGGELFF. CDR3 nucleotide sequence: TGTGCCAGCAGTGATTCTAGATGGGGCGGGGAGCTGTTTTTT. The rearrangement joins TRBV6-1 to TRBJ2-2, with unresolved D. Germline V gene data show CDR1 as MNHNS and CDR2 as SASEGT. Trimming took 3 bases from V and 7 from J, leaving 12 bases between them. The CDR3 has 14 amino acids.